This is a list of T cell receptor beta chains from one sample in a study of blood T cell repertoires in COVID-19. Clones were read by immunoSEQ multiplex PCR, and TCRdb kept only the in-frame ones, dropping some. The sample holds 100,000 to 150,000 clones, roughly 90% seen once. The sample comprised peripheral blood. These receptors were obtained from a man in his fifties with COVID-19, enrolled during active disease. CDR3s include the opening cysteine and the closing phenylalanine or tryptophan. A D gene is named only where the DNA matches it firmly. Not all rows give a size; the values are once, few, many and, for expanded clones, a class.

V gene: TRBV7-8
J gene: TRBJ2-3
D gene: TRBD2
clone size: -
CDR3 DNA: TGTGCCAGCAGCCCTAGCGGGAGGGGGGCAGATACGCAGTATTTT
CDR3 protein: CASSPSGRGADTQYF

V gene: TRBV18
J gene: TRBJ2-5
D gene: -
clone size: once
CDR3 DNA: TGTGCCAGCTCACCAATCGGGGAAGAGACCCAGTACTTC
CDR3 protein: CASSPIGEETQYF

V gene: TRBV5-4
J gene: TRBJ2-3
D gene: -
clone size: few
CDR3 DNA: TGTGCCAGCAGCTTGTCGACAGATACGCAGTATTTT
CDR3 protein: CASSLSTDTQYF

V gene: TRBV7-9
J gene: TRBJ2-7
D gene: TRBD2
clone size: -
CDR3 DNA: TGTGCCAGCAGCCCTGGACTAGCGGTCACCTACGAGCAGTACTTC
CDR3 protein: CASSPGLAVTYEQYF

V gene: TRBV19
J gene: TRBJ2-6
D gene: TRBD1
clone size: once
CDR3 DNA: TGTGCCAGTAGTTTCGCAGGGGGCAGGACTGGGGCCAACGTCCTGACTTTC
CDR3 protein: CASSFAGGRTGANVLTF

V gene: TRBV27
J gene: TRBJ1-2
D gene: TRBD1
clone size: -
CDR3 DNA: TGTGCCAGTACGGGACAGGGCAACTATGGCTACACCTTC
CDR3 protein: CASTGQGNYGYTF

V gene: TRBV3-1/TRBV3-2
J gene: TRBJ2-1
D gene: -
clone size: -
CDR3 DNA: TGTGCCAGCAGCCAAGAAGGGGCGCATAACAATGAGCAGTTCTTC
CDR3 protein: CASSQEGAHNNEQFF

V gene: TRBV30
J gene: TRBJ2-1
D gene: TRBD2
clone size: -
CDR3 DNA: TGTGCCTGGAGGATTAGCGGGACCAACAATGAGCAGTTCTTC
CDR3 protein: CAWRISGTNNEQFF

V gene: TRBV15
J gene: TRBJ2-1
D gene: TRBD2
clone size: -
CDR3 DNA: TGTGCCACCCCTGGGCGGGAGGGCCTCAATGAGCAGTTCTTC
CDR3 protein: CATPGREGLNEQFF

V gene: TRBV10-2
J gene: TRBJ2-7
D gene: -
clone size: -
CDR3 DNA: TGCGCCAGCAGTGGAAGGACGGGGTCCTACGAGCAGTACTTC
CDR3 protein: CASSGRTGSYEQYF

V gene: TRBV18
J gene: TRBJ2-7
D gene: -
clone size: few
CDR3 DNA: TGTGCCAGCTCACCTGGACAGACCGGAGAGCAGTACTTC
CDR3 protein: CASSPGQTGEQYF

V gene: TRBV6-5
J gene: TRBJ2-7
D gene: -
clone size: -
CDR3 DNA: TGTGCCAGCAGTAGGAGGGACCGTCCCTACGAGCAGTACTTC
CDR3 protein: CASSRRDRPYEQYF

V gene: TRBV30
J gene: TRBJ2-1
D gene: -
clone size: -
CDR3 DNA: TGTGCCTGGAGTGTGGCCAGCGGTTCCTACAATGAGCAGTTCTTC
CDR3 protein: CAWSVASGSYNEQFF

V gene: TRBV9
J gene: TRBJ1-1
D gene: -
clone size: -
CDR3 DNA: TGTGCCAGCAGCGTTGGGAGTCTGAACACTGAAGCTTTCTTT
CDR3 protein: CASSVGSLNTEAFF

V gene: TRBV10-3
J gene: TRBJ2-1
D gene: TRBD2
clone size: once
CDR3 DNA: TGTGCCATCTGGCCGGGGGGGGGAAACGGGTACAATGAGCAGTTCTTC
CDR3 protein: CAIWPGGGNGYNEQFF

V gene: TRBV7-9
J gene: TRBJ1-5
D gene: -
clone size: -
CDR3 DNA: TGTGCCAGCAGCTTAGAACAGGGTTTCACTCAGCCCCAGCATTTT
CDR3 protein: CASSLEQGFTQPQHF

V gene: TRBV9
J gene: TRBJ2-5
D gene: -
clone size: -
CDR3 DNA: TGTGCCAGCAGCGTATATGCGGCGGACCAAGAGACCCAGTACTTC
CDR3 protein: CASSVYAADQETQYF

V gene: TRBV9
J gene: TRBJ1-6
D gene: -
clone size: once
CDR3 DNA: TGTGCCAGCAGCGTAGGAGGGACTGCCAATTCACCCCTCCACTTT
CDR3 protein: CASSVGGTANSPLHF

V gene: TRBV18
J gene: TRBJ2-7
D gene: TRBD1
clone size: -
CDR3 DNA: TGTGCCAGCTCACCAGGGGACAGGGTCTACGAGCAGTACTTC
CDR3 protein: CASSPGDRVYEQYF

V gene: TRBV7-2
J gene: TRBJ2-1
D gene: -
clone size: -
CDR3 DNA: TGTGCCAGCAGCTTAAGTCGCGGGGCCGCGCAGTTCTTC
CDR3 protein: CASSLSRGAAQFF

V gene: TRBV5-1
J gene: TRBJ2-3
D gene: -
clone size: -
CDR3 DNA: TGCGCCAGCAGCTTGGCGGGAGTGACAGATACGCAGTATTTT
CDR3 protein: CASSLAGVTDTQYF

V gene: TRBV24-1
J gene: TRBJ1-2
D gene: TRBD1
clone size: -
CDR3 DNA: TGTGCCACCAGTGATCCCGGGACAGGGGACTATGGCTACACCTTC
CDR3 protein: CATSDPGTGDYGYTF

V gene: TRBV11-2
J gene: TRBJ2-7
D gene: -
clone size: -
CDR3 DNA: TGTGCCAGCAGCTTAGATGAAGAGGCAGTCGTCTACGAGCAGTACTTC
CDR3 protein: CASSLDEEAVVYEQYF

V gene: TRBV27
J gene: TRBJ2-1
D gene: -
clone size: -
CDR3 DNA: TGTGCCAGCAGCCCGGGTTCTCGGTCCGGTGAGCAGTTCTTC
CDR3 protein: CASSPGSRSGEQFF

V gene: TRBV28
J gene: TRBJ1-1
D gene: -
clone size: -
CDR3 DNA: TGTGCCAGCAATAGACTCGTGAACACTGAAGCTTTCTTT
CDR3 protein: CASNRLVNTEAFF

V gene: TRBV11-2
J gene: TRBJ2-5
D gene: -
clone size: -
CDR3 DNA: TGTGCCAGCAGCCTCGGCAGGTCCCAAGAGACCCAGTACTTC
CDR3 protein: CASSLGRSQETQYF

V gene: TRBV7-6
J gene: TRBJ1-6
D gene: TRBD1
clone size: -
CDR3 DNA: TGTGCCAGCAGCCCCGGACAGGGTTATAATTCACCCCTCCACTTT
CDR3 protein: CASSPGQGYNSPLHF

V gene: TRBV14
J gene: TRBJ1-3
D gene: -
clone size: once
CDR3 DNA: TGTGCCAGCAGCCAAGATTGGGGGCCGCCTGGAAACACCATATATTTT
CDR3 protein: CASSQDWGPPGNTIYF

V gene: TRBV4-3
J gene: TRBJ2-7
D gene: TRBD1
clone size: -
CDR3 DNA: TGCGCCAGCAGCCAAGCCGGGACAGGGATTTCCGAGCAGTACTTC
CDR3 protein: CASSQAGTGISEQYF

V gene: TRBV2
J gene: TRBJ2-1
D gene: TRBD1
clone size: -
CDR3 DNA: TGTGCCAGCAAAAGTCCGGGACAGGTTTACAATGAGCAGTTCTTC
CDR3 protein: CASKSPGQVYNEQFF

V gene: TRBV28
J gene: TRBJ2-1
D gene: -
clone size: -
CDR3 DNA: TGTGCCAGCAGTGTTGAAGGAGGGAGATACAATGAGCAGTTCTTC
CDR3 protein: CASSVEGGRYNEQFF

V gene: TRBV24-1
J gene: TRBJ2-6
D gene: -
clone size: -
CDR3 DNA: TGTGCCACCAGTGGCGACAGCACCTTCTCTGGGGCCAACGTCCTGACTTTC
CDR3 protein: CATSGDSTFSGANVLTF

V gene: TRBV4-1
J gene: TRBJ2-1
D gene: -
clone size: -
CDR3 DNA: TGCGCCAGCAGCCAAGATGGAGCTAGCCGGTACAATGAGCAGTTCTTC
CDR3 protein: CASSQDGASRYNEQFF

V gene: TRBV2
J gene: TRBJ2-2
D gene: TRBD2
clone size: once
CDR3 DNA: TGTGCCAGCAGTGAAGTTTTAGGGACTACTAACGGGGAGCTGTTTTTT
CDR3 protein: CASSEVLGTTNGELFF

V gene: TRBV10-1
J gene: TRBJ2-2
D gene: TRBD2
clone size: -
CDR3 DNA: TGCGCCAGCAGTGAGGGGGGAGGGTGGTCCGGGGAGCTGTTTTTT
CDR3 protein: CASSEGGGWSGELFF

V gene: TRBV24-1
J gene: TRBJ2-6
D gene: TRBD2
clone size: -
CDR3 DNA: TGTGCCACCGGGCAGCCGGGACTAGGTTCTGGGGCCAACGTCCTGACTTTC
CDR3 protein: CATGQPGLGSGANVLTF

V gene: TRBV6-5
J gene: TRBJ2-7
D gene: TRBD2
clone size: -
CDR3 DNA: TGTGCCAGCAGCCGACTAGCGGGAGAAGGCGAGCAGTACTTC
CDR3 protein: CASSRLAGEGEQYF

V gene: TRBV2
J gene: TRBJ2-1
D gene: -
clone size: -
CDR3 DNA: TGTGCCAGCAGTGAAATGGGACTAGGGGGCGGTGAGCAGTTCTTC
CDR3 protein: CASSEMGLGGGEQFF

V gene: TRBV7-9
J gene: TRBJ2-2
D gene: -
clone size: -
CDR3 DNA: TGTGCCAGCAGCTTAGGGACAGATGACACCGGGGAGCTGTTTTTT
CDR3 protein: CASSLGTDDTGELFF

V gene: TRBV20-1
J gene: TRBJ1-2
D gene: -
clone size: -
CDR3 DNA: TGCAGTGCTAGTCCAGGGCCGGAGGGCTACACCTTC
CDR3 protein: CSASPGPEGYTF

V gene: TRBV5-1
J gene: TRBJ2-1
D gene: TRBD1
clone size: -
CDR3 DNA: TGCGCCAGCAGCTTGGACCTGACAGGGAACTACAATGAGCAGTTCTTC
CDR3 protein: CASSLDLTGNYNEQFF

V gene: TRBV5-6
J gene: TRBJ2-7
D gene: -
clone size: once
CDR3 DNA: TGTGCCAGCAGCTTGGGGCGGAGCTCCTACGAGCAGTACTTC
CDR3 protein: CASSLGRSSYEQYF

V gene: TRBV2
J gene: TRBJ1-2
D gene: -
clone size: -
CDR3 DNA: TGTGCCAGCACCCGCGCCAACCCATCGGGCTACACCTTC
CDR3 protein: CASTRANPSGYTF

V gene: TRBV14
J gene: TRBJ2-1
D gene: -
clone size: -
CDR3 DNA: TGTGCCAGCAGCCTTCAGCGGTACAATGAGCAGTTCTTC
CDR3 protein: CASSLQRYNEQFF

V gene: TRBV10-3
J gene: TRBJ1-3
D gene: -
clone size: -
CDR3 DNA: TGTGCCATCAGTGAGCGGGGGTTCTCTGGAAACACCATATATTTT
CDR3 protein: CAISERGFSGNTIYF

V gene: TRBV11-2
J gene: TRBJ2-2
D gene: -
clone size: -
CDR3 DNA: TGTGCCAGCAGCCCTCTTTACACCGGGGAGCTGTTTTTT
CDR3 protein: CASSPLYTGELFF

V gene: TRBV7-2
J gene: TRBJ1-2
D gene: -
clone size: -
CDR3 DNA: TGTGCCAGCAGCTTACAAGCCGCAGGACAGTACTATGGCTACACCTTC
CDR3 protein: CASSLQAAGQYYGYTF

V gene: TRBV28
J gene: TRBJ2-5
D gene: TRBD1
clone size: -
CDR3 DNA: TGTGCCAGCAGCCCCGGACAGGGGGCTGCGGGAGAGACCCAGTACTTC
CDR3 protein: CASSPGQGAAGETQYF

V gene: TRBV6-1
J gene: TRBJ2-2
D gene: -
clone size: -
CDR3 DNA: TGTGCCAGCAGTGAAGTGGCGGTGAACACCGGGGAGCTGTTTTTT
CDR3 protein: CASSEVAVNTGELFF

V gene: TRBV3-1/TRBV3-2
J gene: TRBJ2-3
D gene: TRBD2
clone size: -
CDR3 DNA: TGTGCCAGCAGCCAGAGCGCTAGCGGGAGTACAGATACGCAGTATTTT
CDR3 protein: CASSQSASGSTDTQYF

V gene: TRBV5-4
J gene: TRBJ2-7
D gene: TRBD2
clone size: -
CDR3 DNA: TGTGCCAGCAGCTTGGTGGCTAGCGGGCCCTACGAGCAGTACTTC
CDR3 protein: CASSLVASGPYEQYF

V gene: TRBV2
J gene: TRBJ1-3
D gene: -
clone size: -
CDR3 DNA: TGTGCCAGCAGTGTTGGCAGACAGTCTGGAAACACCATATATTTT
CDR3 protein: CASSVGRQSGNTIYF

V gene: TRBV7-2
J gene: TRBJ2-7
D gene: -
clone size: -
CDR3 DNA: TGTGCCAGCAGTAAAAGACTTAATTCCTACGAGCAGTACTTC
CDR3 protein: CASSKRLNSYEQYF